Each of the 11 T cell receptor beta chains below was sequenced from the same sample in a study of blood T cell repertoires in COVID-19. Assay: immunoSEQ multiplex PCR; the TCRdb copy retains only in-frame clones and omits some. The table includes approximately 50,000 clones, more than 90% detected once. Sequenced sample: peripheral blood. The source is a human donor in a cohort sampled during active COVID-19.

J is TRBJ2-5 and V is TRBV10-3; perhaps TRBD2 as D (6 bases). The CDR3 spans 12 residues. V dropped 10 bases and J dropped 5 bases, with 14 bases sitting between them. Germline CDR1 ENHRY, CDR2 SYGVKD. CDR3 coding DNA: TGTGCCACCGGAGGGACGGGCGAGACCCAGTACTTC. Translating it yields CATGGTGETQYF.

This clone appeared once. V and J are TRBV19 and TRBJ2-6; D unresolved. V dropped 8 bases and J dropped 1 base, with 12 bases sitting between them. The germline V gene encodes CDR1 LNHDA and CDR2 SQIVND (reference sequence). This CDR3 is built from 15 residues. The CDR3 reads CASHPGSSGANVLTF. The CDR3 bases are TGTGCCAGTCACCCAGGTTCTTCTGGGGCCAACGTCCTGACTTTC.

The rearrangement joins TRBV19 to TRBJ2-1, with 14 nucleotides matching TRBD2. The junction had 7 bases not matched to a gene; V was cut back by 5 bases and J by 10 bases. There are 15 residues in the CDR3. The germline V gene encodes CDR1 LNHDA and CDR2 SQIVND (reference sequence). The CDR3 DNA follows: TGTGCCAGTAGTGCCGGGACTAGCGGGAGTAGGGAGCAGTTCTTC. Protein product: CASSAGTSGSREQFF. The entire variable domain, with the rest obtained from reference TRBV19 and TRBJ2-1, is as follows: DGGITQSPKYLFRKEGQNVTLSCEQNLNHDAMYWYRQDPGQGLRLIYYSQIVNDFQKGDIAEGYSVSREKKESFPLTVTSAQKNPTAFYLCASSAGTSGSREQFFGPGTRLTVL.

The chain uses TRBV28 and TRBJ1-2, with D possibly TRBD1 on 5 matching bases. V lost 7 bases to trimming and J lost 2 bases, with 11 bases between them. CDR1 and CDR2 (germline): MDHEN, SYDVKM. CDR3 length equals 13 residues. CDR3 amino acids: CASIGRGNYGYTF. CDR3 DNA: TGTGCCAGCATTGGGCGGGGGAACTATGGCTACACCTTC.

This chain uses TRBV5-1 with TRBJ2-5; a possible D gene is TRBD1 (6 bases). CDR1 SGHRS and CDR2 YFSETQ come from the germline V gene. The V end lost 4 bases, the J end lost 3 bases, and 13 bases lay between the germline ends. The CDR3 has 14 residues. The CDR3 sequence: CASSPSQGEETQYF. DNA of the CDR3: TGCGCCAGCAGCCCATCACAGGGAGAAGAGACCCAGTACTTC. Based on the CDR3 plus reference TRBV5-1 and TRBJ2-5, the full variable domain is KAGVTQTPRYLIKTRGQQVTLSCSPISGHRSVSWYQQTPGQGLQFLFEYFSETQRNKGNFPGRFSGRQFSNSRSEMNVSTLELGDSALYLCASSPSQGEETQYFGPGTRLLVL.

The chain has TRBV6-4 and TRBJ2-2; 8 nucleotides align to TRBD1. V trimming: 6 bases; J trimming: 5 bases; junction bases outside the gene matches: 11. The length of the CDR3 is 16 residues. Germline V gives CDR1 MRHNA, CDR2 SNTAGT. This CDR3 reads CASSAIGTGGTGELFF. CDR3 coding DNA: TGTGCCAGCAGCGCCATAGGGACAGGTGGTACCGGGGAGCTGTTTTTT.

This chain joins TRBV7-9 and TRBJ2-1; 7 nucleotides align to TRBD1. V dropped 8 bases and J dropped 5; count of bases not matched to a gene: 6. The germline V gene has CDR1 SEHNR and CDR2 FQNEAQ (reference sequence). The CDR3 runs 13 residues. The CDR3 loop is CASHRTGDNEQFF. CDR3 nucleotides: TGTGCCAGCCACCGTACAGGGGACAATGAGCAGTTCTTC.

The chain links TRBV19 to TRBJ1-5, with 7 nucleotides matching TRBD1. V was pared by 4 bases and J by 0 bases, with 6 bases of the junction left unmatched. In germline, CDR1 is LNHDA, CDR2 SQIVND (reference sequence). The CDR3 has 16 residues. In DNA form, the CDR3 reads TGTGCCAGTAGTAAAGACAGGGACTATAGCAATCAGCCCCAGCATTTT. Translation gives CASSKDRDYSNQPQHF.

This chain uses TRBV27 with TRBJ1-1; D not certain. Germline lookup yields CDR1 MNHEY and CDR2 SMNVEV (reference sequence). V was shortened by 6 bases and J by 4 bases, with 21 bases between the two germline ends. The CDR3 runs to 16 residues. CDR3 in amino acids: CASSPTPRGWGTEAFF. CDR3 sequence (DNA): TGTGCCAGCAGCCCAACCCCACGAGGGTGGGGCACTGAAGCTTTCTTT.

J is TRBJ2-3 and V is TRBV19; 7 positions agree with TRBD2. The CDR3 spans 17 residues. The ends lost 3 bases at V and 1 base at J; junction bases unmatched: 10. Germline loops: CDR1 LNHDA, CDR2 SQIVND (reference sequence). This CDR3 is CASSILGRARGTDTQYF. Written as DNA, the CDR3 is TGTGCCAGTAGTATTTTAGGGAGGGCCAGGGGCACAGATACGCAGTATTTT.

The J gene is TRBJ2-3, the V gene TRBV5-6; tentatively, D is TRBD2 (5 bases). Trimming took 0 bases from V and 1 from J, leaving 12 bases between them. In germline, CDR1 is SGHDT, CDR2 YYEEEE. The CDR3 contains 16 residues. The DNA of the CDR3 is TGTGCCAGCAGCTTGGCAGGAGGTGGGGGCACAGATACGCAGTATTTT. It specifies CASSLAGGGGTDTQYF.